One sample yielded the 16 T cell receptor beta chains listed below, sequenced in a study of shared clonotypes between healthy human individuals. Naive CD8 cells lacked CD45RO, underwent positive selection for CCR7 and left out terminally differentiated effector memory CD45RA+ cells. Clones were sequenced by immunoSEQ multiplex PCR, and TCRdb holds only the in-frame ones, with some missing. Here the sample spans some 1,900,000 clones, about 94% being singletons. Input material: naive CD8+ T cells sorted from blood. These receptors all stem from a man aged 18-30 years in good health.

The gene calls are TRBV19 and TRBJ1-5, with 8 bases matching TRBD1. This CDR3 has 16 residues. Germline V CDR1 and CDR2: LNHDA, SQIVND (reference sequence). Losses at the gene ends were 3 bases for V and 4 bases for J; bases not matched to a gene: 8. The CDR3 DNA reads as TGTGCCAGTAGTATCTCGACAGGGGAAGGGAATCAGCCCCAGCATTTT. Encoded protein: CASSISTGEGNQPQHF. Together with reference TRBV19 and TRBJ1-5, the CDR3 gives the full variable domain: DGGITQSPKYLFRKEGQNVTLSCEQNLNHDAMYWYRQDPGQGLRLIYYSQIVNDFQKGDIAEGYSVSREKKESFPLTVTSAQKNPTAFYLCASSISTGEGNQPQHFGDGTRLSIL.

The chain carries TRBV6-1 and TRBJ2-7; the D is unclear. Germline-derived CDR1 and CDR2 are MNHNS and SASEGT. V was pared by 6 bases and J by 3 bases, with 15 bases between. The CDR3 is 14 amino acids. The CDR3 DNA sequence: TGTGCCAGCAGCACGCGGCCTACATACTACGAGCAGTACTTC. Its protein is CASSTRPTYYEQYF.

A single count supports this clone. The rearrangement links TRBV6-5 to TRBJ1-1; the match to TRBD1 covers 7 bases. After removal of 0 bases from V and 5 bases from J, the junction contained 6 bases not matched to a gene. CDR1 MNHEY and CDR2 SVGAGI come from the germline V gene. This CDR3 has 15 amino acids. The CDR3 nucleotides are TGTGCCAGCAGTTACTCGGAGGGGGCGCTGACTGAAGCTTTCTTT. Residues: CASSYSEGALTEAFF.

The chain uses TRBV28 and TRBJ2-7, with D perhaps TRBD1 (6 bases). Trimming took 4 bases from V and 0 from J, leaving 10 bases between them. The CDR3 is made up of 14 amino acids. Germline V CDR1 and CDR2: MDHEN, SYDVKM. The CDR3 protein is CASSSWTASYEQYF. In DNA, the CDR3 is TGTGCCAGCAGTTCCTGGACAGCCTCCTACGAGCAGTACTTC.

The V and J genes are TRBV5-6 and TRBJ1-6, with a weak D call TRBD1 (5 bases). This CDR3 contains 12 residues. The germline V gene has CDR1 SGHDT and CDR2 YYEEEE. Between the trimmed V and J ends, which lost 0 bases and 11 bases, there was a span of 6 bases. The CDR3 DNA is TGTGCCAGCAGCTTGGGGGGGGCACCCCTCCACTTT. It codes for CASSLGGAPLHF.

The gene calls are TRBV4-3 and TRBJ2-3; D remains unclear. CDR3 size: 13 residues. Germline CDR1 is LGHNA and CDR2 is YSLEER. Trimming shortened V by 1 base and J by 6 bases, and 8 bases separated the two germline ends. CDR3 DNA sequence: TGCGCCAGCAGCCAAGTCGTGATGGATACGCAGTATTTT. Translated: CASSQVVMDTQYF.

The chain combines TRBV7-9 with TRBJ2-1; 8 bases are a match to TRBD1. The CDR3 runs 15 residues. Germline V gene sequence: CDR1 SEHNR, CDR2 FQNEAQ (reference sequence). The trim removed 7 bases at V and 6 bases at J, leaving 11 bases unmatched. The CDR3 DNA reads TGTGCCAGCAACCGCCCGGGACAGGCGGGCAATGAGCAGTTCTTC. Translated, it gives CASNRPGQAGNEQFF.

The V gene is TRBV10-2, the J gene TRBJ2-3, with 7 bases matching TRBD2. The germline V gene encodes CDR1 WSHSY and CDR2 SAAADI. Trimming removed 8 bases from V and 0 bases from J; junction bases left unmatched: 2. The CDR3 covers 13 residues. The CDR3 sequence: CASWEGSTDTQYF. The CDR3 DNA sequence: TGCGCCAGCTGGGAGGGAAGCACAGATACGCAGTATTTT.

The V gene is TRBV10-3, the J gene TRBJ2-3, with 9 bases lining up with TRBD2. In germline, CDR1 is ENHRY, CDR2 SYGVKD. This CDR3 spans 15 amino acids. With 10 bases clipped from V and 3 bases from J, the junction kept 11 bases outside the gene matches. The CDR3 DNA reads TGTGCCACCAGATATAGCGGGAGTGGTACAGATACGCAGTATTTT. Translation gives CATRYSGSGTDTQYF.

The chain links TRBV19 to TRBJ2-1, with a weak D call TRBD1 (6 bases). CDR1 LNHDA and CDR2 SQIVND come from the germline V gene (reference sequence). V shed 7 bases and J shed 6 bases, with 10 bases lying between them. CDR3 length: 12 residues. CDR3 coding DNA: TGTGCCAGTACGGTAGGGGGCAATGAGCAGTTCTTC. This sequence encodes CASTVGGNEQFF.

The chain combines TRBV30 with TRBJ2-1; 8 positions match TRBD2. Germline CDR1 is GTSNPN and CDR2 is SVGIG (reference sequence). This CDR3 is built from 14 residues. V lost 5 bases to trimming and J lost 6 bases; unmatched junction nucleotides: 9. CDR3 amino acids: CAWDEAGAGNEQFF. CDR3 DNA: TGTGCCTGGGACGAAGCGGGAGCAGGCAATGAGCAGTTCTTC.

V and J are TRBV19 and TRBJ2-2, with 14 bases aligning to TRBD2. Germline CDR1 reads LNHDA; CDR2 reads SQIVND (reference sequence). V gave up 1 base and J gave up 4 bases; unmatched junction bases: 2. This CDR3 spans 17 amino acids. The chain's CDR3 is CASSIAGTSGSTGELFF. Written as DNA, the CDR3 is TGTGCCAGTAGTATAGCCGGGACTAGCGGGAGCACCGGGGAGCTGTTTTTT.

This clone showed up just once. CDR3 sequence reads: CASSQDPGEQSGYTF. The DNA for the CDR3 is TGTGCCAGCAGCCAAGATCCAGGGGAGCAGTCTGGCTACACCTTC. This chain joins TRBV14 and TRBJ1-2; tentative D call: TRBD1 (6 bases). The V and J ends lost 0 bases and 7 bases respectively, with 15 bases between them. There are 15 residues in the CDR3. CDR1 SGHDN and CDR2 FVKESK come from the germline V gene.

On this clone: This sample also contains other DNA sequences that code for the same CDR3. The DNA of the CDR3 is TGCGCCAGCAGCCAAGTCAGTGGGAACTATGGCTACACCTTC. It codes for CASSQVSGNYGYTF. This chain connects TRBV4-1 to TRBJ1-2; D unresolved. The CDR3 loop spans 14 amino acids. The V end lost 1 base, the J end lost 2 bases, and 8 bases lay between the germline ends. The germline V gene has CDR1 MGHRA and CDR2 YSYEKL.

The chain employs TRBV4-1 and TRBJ2-2, with D possibly being TRBD1 or TRBD2 (5 bases each). Germline lookup yields CDR1 MGHRA and CDR2 YSYEKL. The CDR3 runs 17 residues. V was clipped by 1 base and J by 4 bases, with 16 bases between them. The CDR3 spells CASSQVPTGRLTGELFF. The CDR3 nucleotides are TGCGCCAGCAGCCAAGTTCCCACGGGGCGGCTCACCGGGGAGCTGTTTTTT.

The CDR3 reads CASSHSGQVPEQYF. The CDR3 nucleotides read TGTGCCAGCAGCCACTCAGGACAGGTTCCAGAGCAGTACTTC. This chain joins TRBV13 and TRBJ2-7; the match to TRBD1 covers 7 bases. The germline gives CDR1 PRHDT, CDR2 FYEKMQ (reference sequence). The CDR3 covers 14 residues. V shed 5 bases and J 7 bases; nucleotides not matched to a gene: 11. Combining the CDR3 with reference TRBV13 and TRBJ2-7 gives the whole variable domain AAGVIQSPRHLIKEKRETATLKCYPIPRHDTVYWYQQGPGQDPQFLISFYEKMQSDKGSIPDRFSAQQFSDYHSELNMSSLELGDSALYFCASSHSGQVPEQYFGPGTRLTVT.